The clone carrying this TCR beta chain was recorded a few times. Its antigen remains unidentified. The CDR3 has 14 amino acids. V shed 8 bases and J shed 4 bases, with 18 bases lying between them. The data stem from a study of CD8 T cells in ankylosing spondylitis. Molecular-barcoded quantitative 5'-RACE produced these TCR beta libraries. TCRdb called the 5' RACE reads again in MiXCR, with one record for every CDR3 protein. The sample includes about 420,000 distinct CDR3 sequences, 20% to 25% of them seen just once. Study results and limitations: Disease-linked clones reportedly concentrated significantly in matched ankylosing spondylitis synovial fluid. Made up of 7 to 9 highly homologous variants, a TCR beta motif appeared characteristic of ankylosing spondylitis blood. Disease-linked clones proved CD8+ and comparatively uncommon in peripheral blood. Before this, some motif variants had been reported in reactive arthritis synovial fluid and blood.

The rearrangement joins TRBV12-3 or TRBV12-4 to TRBJ2-7; the D gene could be TRBD1 or TRBD2 (5 bases each). The sequencing sample was made of blood, either unsorted or a sorted T cell fraction (not recorded which). The clonotype comes from a male donor with ankylosing spondylitis. The CDR3 coding sequence is TGTGCCAGCCGAGAGGGGACCGGGTGGTACGAGCAGTACTTC. Protein product: CASREGTGWYEQYF.